This T cell receptor (beta chain) was found in a study of cytomegalovirus exposure and HLA in healthy donors. Using immunoSEQ multiplex PCR, the repertoire was profiled, and TCRdb retains in-frame clones only, with some absent. The top ten hold roughly 5.5% of the sample, which has over 200,000 clones, over 80% seen once. The sequence was obtained from a woman in her late teens or twenties in good health and CMV-seronegative. Sequenced input: PBMCs.

CDR3 nucleotide sequence: TGTGCCAGCAGCCCGGACAGCTCCTACAGGCAGTACTTC. It encodes CASSPDSSYRQYF. The chain uses TRBV6-5 and TRBJ2-7, with a possible D match to TRBD1 (6 bases). V gave up 6 bases and J gave up 9 bases, with 18 bases separating them. Germline V gives CDR1 MNHEY, CDR2 SVGAGI. This CDR3 has 13 residues.